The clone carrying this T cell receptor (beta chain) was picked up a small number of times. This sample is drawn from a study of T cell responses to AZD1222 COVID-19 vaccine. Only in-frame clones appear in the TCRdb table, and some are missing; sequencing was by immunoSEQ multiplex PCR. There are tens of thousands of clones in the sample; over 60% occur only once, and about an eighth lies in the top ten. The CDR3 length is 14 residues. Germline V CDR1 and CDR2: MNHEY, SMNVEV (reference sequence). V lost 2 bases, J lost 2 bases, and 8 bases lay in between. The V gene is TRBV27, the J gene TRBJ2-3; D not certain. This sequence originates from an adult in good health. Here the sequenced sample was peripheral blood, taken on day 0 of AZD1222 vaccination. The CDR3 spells CASSLEGFTDTQYF. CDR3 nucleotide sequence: TGTGCCAGCAGTTTAGAAGGCTTCACAGATACGCAGTATTTT.